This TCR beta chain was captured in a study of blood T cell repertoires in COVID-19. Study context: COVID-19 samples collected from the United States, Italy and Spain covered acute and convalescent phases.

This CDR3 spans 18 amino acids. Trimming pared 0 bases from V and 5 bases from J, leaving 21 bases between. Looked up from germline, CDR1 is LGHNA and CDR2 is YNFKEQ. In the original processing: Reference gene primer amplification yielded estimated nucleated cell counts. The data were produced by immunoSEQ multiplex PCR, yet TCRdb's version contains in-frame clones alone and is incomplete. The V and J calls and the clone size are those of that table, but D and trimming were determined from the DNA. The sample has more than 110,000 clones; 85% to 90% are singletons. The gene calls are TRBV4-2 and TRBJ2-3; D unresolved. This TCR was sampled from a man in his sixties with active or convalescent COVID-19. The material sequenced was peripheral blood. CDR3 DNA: TGTGCCAGCAGCCAAGAAGTAAGTGGCTGGTCCGGAGTAGATACGCAGTATTTT. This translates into CASSQEVSGWSGVDTQYF.